The 15 T cell receptor beta chains reported below all come from one sample, sequenced in a study of monozygotic twins with cystic fibrosis. Measured with immunoSEQ multiplex PCR; TCRdb has only the in-frame clones, and not every one. The sample lists tens of thousands of clones, just over 95% occurring once. Sequencing used blood. The receptors derive from a girl aged 2-10 years with cystic fibrosis.

This chain uses TRBV11-2 with TRBJ1-3; D not resolved. Trimming stripped 0 bases from V and 7 bases from J, with 10 bases between. CDR1 and CDR2 from the germline V gene are SGHAT and FQNNGV. This CDR3 comprises 14 residues. The CDR3 spells CASSLEIPRNTIYF. CDR3 bases: TGTGCCAGCAGCTTAGAGATACCGAGGAACACCATATATTTT.

V is TRBV5-4 and J is TRBJ1-2; D perhaps matches TRBD1 (5 bases). The V and J ends lost 2 bases and 4 bases respectively, with 12 bases between them. This CDR3 is built from 14 residues. Germline V gene lookup returns CDR1 SGHNT and CDR2 YYREEE (reference sequence). This CDR3 is CASSLWAGPYGYTF. The CDR3 DNA sequence: TGTGCCAGCAGCTTATGGGCAGGGCCCTATGGCTACACCTTC. Filled out from reference TRBV5-4 and TRBJ1-2, the complete variable domain reads ETGVTQSPTHLIKTRGQQVTLRCSSQSGHNTVSWYQQALGQGPQFIFQYYREEENGRGNFPPRFSGLQFPNYSSELNVNALELDDSALYLCASSLWAGPYGYTFGSGTRLTVV.

The chain has TRBV19 and TRBJ1-2; 8 bases map to TRBD1. The CDR3 is made up of 15 amino acids. The V segment lost 4 bases and the J segment 7 bases; nucleotides outside the gene matches: 11. CDR1 and CDR2 (germline): LNHDA, SQIVND (reference sequence). CDR3 amino acids: CASSSSGQGFGGYTF. DNA for the CDR3: TGTGCCAGTAGTAGCTCCGGACAGGGATTCGGTGGCTACACCTTC. Using reference TRBV19 and TRBJ1-2 for the parts outside the CDR3, the full variable domain is DGGITQSPKYLFRKEGQNVTLSCEQNLNHDAMYWYRQDPGQGLRLIYYSQIVNDFQKGDIAEGYSVSREKKESFPLTVTSAQKNPTAFYLCASSSSGQGFGGYTFGSGTRLTVV.

This chain joins TRBV6-5 and TRBJ2-2; no firm D call. Trimming shortened V by 6 bases and J by 5 bases, and 10 bases separated the two germline ends. The germline V gene has CDR1 MNHEY and CDR2 SVGAGI. This CDR3 spans 13 amino acids. The CDR3 DNA reads TGTGCCAGCAGAAAGGAAGTAACCGGGGAGCTGTTTTTT. It encodes CASRKEVTGELFF.

The gene calls are TRBV28 and TRBJ2-5; TRBD2 agrees at 10 bases. CDR3 length: 16 amino acids. V was clipped by 5 bases and J by 1 base; unmatched bases: 7. The germline gives CDR1 MDHEN, CDR2 SYDVKM. The DNA of the CDR3 is TGTGCCAGCAGTCCGCCACTAGCGGGGACCCAAGAGACCCAGTACTTC. This sequence encodes CASSPPLAGTQETQYF.

This clone was seen only once. This sequence joins TRBV10-3 and TRBJ1-1, with D possibly matching TRBD1 (5 bases). V lost 10 bases and J 2 bases, leaving 8 bases between the germline ends. The germline V gene has CDR1 ENHRY and CDR2 SYGVKD. The length of the CDR3 is 11 residues. The chain's CDR3 is CATGQNTEAFF. In DNA form, the CDR3 reads TGTGCCACCGGACAAAACACTGAAGCTTTCTTT.

The chain couples TRBV5-1 to TRBJ2-1; 11 bases match TRBD2. The CDR3 is 16 residues long. J lost 1 base, V lost 5 bases, and 5 bases had no gene match. Germline V gene sequence: CDR1 SGHRS, CDR2 YFSETQ. The CDR3 loop reads CASSPSGRSSYNEQFF. Here the CDR3 DNA reads TGCGCCAGCAGTCCTAGCGGGAGGTCATCCTACAATGAGCAGTTCTTC. Using reference TRBV5-1 and TRBJ2-1 for the parts outside the CDR3, the full variable domain is KAGVTQTPRYLIKTRGQQVTLSCSPISGHRSVSWYQQTPGQGLQFLFEYFSETQRNKGNFPGRFSGRQFSNSRSEMNVSTLELGDSALYLCASSPSGRSSYNEQFFGPGTRLTVL.

The rearrangement joins TRBV15 to TRBJ1-5; a possible D gene is TRBD1 (5 bases). The V and J ends lost 1 base and 3 bases respectively, with 13 bases between them. The CDR3 has 16 residues. CDR1 and CDR2 (germline): LNHNV, YYDKDF (reference sequence). CDR3 amino acids: CATSRGWGRDNQPQHF. The CDR3 coding sequence is TGTGCCACCAGCAGAGGGTGGGGGAGGGACAATCAGCCCCAGCATTTT.

V usage is TRBV19 and J usage is TRBJ2-7; TRBD2 is a possible D gene (6 bases). CDR1 and CDR2 (germline): LNHDA, SQIVND (reference sequence). CDR3 length: 15 amino acids. Trimming took 5 bases from V and 4 from J, leaving 18 bases between them. CDR3 coding DNA: TGTGCCAGTAGTCCCGCGGGGCGGGGCGGGTACGAGCAGTACTTC. Translated: CASSPAGRGGYEQYF.

The chain combines TRBV10-3 with TRBJ2-7; 9 bases map to TRBD2. Germline V gene lookup returns CDR1 ENHRY and CDR2 SYGVKD. This CDR3 has 14 residues. The V segment lost 6 bases and the J segment 5 bases; nucleotides outside the gene matches: 8. As DNA, the CDR3 is TGTGCCATCAGGGGTCCTAGCGGGAAAGACGAGCAGTACTTC. It translates to CAIRGPSGKDEQYF.

The chain has TRBV5-4 and TRBJ2-5; D is possibly TRBD1 or TRBD2 (6 bases each). The CDR3 extends over 13 amino acids. Trimming removed 4 bases at V and 3 bases at J, with 10 bases between. The germline V gene encodes CDR1 SGHNT and CDR2 YYREEE (reference sequence). Here the CDR3 DNA reads TGTGCCAGCAGCGGAAGGGGGGAAGAGACCCAGTACTTC. Translation gives CASSGRGEETQYF.

The CDR3 loop reads CAWRGSQPLEQYF. The CDR3 DNA follows: TGTGCCTGGAGAGGCAGTCAACCCCTCGAGCAGTACTTC. V is TRBV30 and J is TRBJ2-7, with D unclear. Trimming shortened V by 3 bases and J by 6 bases, and 15 bases separated the two germline ends. Germline V CDR1 and CDR2: GTSNPN, SVGIG (reference sequence). The CDR3 runs to 13 residues.

The V gene is TRBV19, the J gene TRBJ2-4; perhaps D is TRBD1 or TRBD2 (5 bases each). V lost 7 bases and J lost 3, with 10 bases in between. The V gene's germline CDR1 is LNHDA and CDR2 SQIVND (reference sequence). The CDR3 spans 13 residues. The CDR3 spells CASKGRDKNIQYF. CDR3 nucleotide sequence: TGTGCCAGTAAGGGACGGGACAAAAACATTCAGTACTTC. Complete variable domain (other parts from reference TRBV19 and TRBJ2-4): DGGITQSPKYLFRKEGQNVTLSCEQNLNHDAMYWYRQDPGQGLRLIYYSQIVNDFQKGDIAEGYSVSREKKESFPLTVTSAQKNPTAFYLCASKGRDKNIQYFGAGTRLSVL.

The J gene is TRBJ2-7, the V gene TRBV6-5, with TRBD2 identical over 7 bases. The CDR3 covers 13 residues. J lost 6 bases, V lost 0 bases, and 2 bases had no gene match. CDR1 is MNHEY, CDR2 SVGAGI, per germline. The DNA for the CDR3 is TGTGCCAGCAGTTACTCGCGGGGGAGCGAGCAGTACTTC. It codes for CASSYSRGSEQYF.

This chain uses TRBV28 with TRBJ1-5; the D gene is possibly TRBD1 (5 bases). V lost 2 bases to trimming and J lost 1 base, with 9 bases between them. Germline CDR1 is MDHEN and CDR2 is SYDVKM. This CDR3 spans 15 amino acids. CDR3 amino acids: CASSLPRGSNQPQHF. In nucleotides, the CDR3 is TGTGCCAGCAGTTTACCCCGGGGGAGCAATCAGCCCCAGCATTTT.